This T cell receptor (beta chain) comes out of a study of blood T cell repertoires in COVID-19. The assay was immunoSEQ multiplex PCR, and TCRdb's table has in-frame clones only and misses some. The profile shows 100,000 or so clones, around 90% of them singletons. V was shortened by 9 bases and J by 2 bases, with 21 bases between the two germline ends. The germline V gene encodes CDR1 SGHRS and CDR2 YFSETQ. The CDR3 length is 15 residues. This sequence originates from a human donor with active COVID-19. The donor label of this sample is uncertain. The sequencing input was peripheral blood. This sequence joins TRBV5-1 and TRBJ2-7, with unresolved D. The CDR3 is CATKAEATGTYEQYF. CDR3 nucleotide sequence: TGCGCCACTAAAGCCGAGGCCACGGGTACCTACGAGCAGTACTTC.